This TCR beta chain was recovered during a study of T cells after yellow fever vaccination. Study background: Those fractions that held only low numbers of cells were prepared using the SMART-Seq v4 Ultra Low Input RNA kit. Whole-study results and caveats: Faster peaking, at day 5 versus 15, marked a secondary response that was weaker. The booster saw the reappearance of most primary-vaccination clones (about 95% CD4, 80% to 90% CD8).

For this clonotype: Antigen: not known.

Conversion of TCR transcripts into cDNA relied on 5'RACE template switching, which added a universal primer site and UMIs. TCRdb used MiXCR to reprocess the 5' RACE reads, holding one entry per CDR3 protein. The sample carries about 300,000 distinct CDR3 sequences, approximately 10% recorded once. V dropped 2 bases and J dropped 6 bases, with 7 bases sitting between them. CDR3 length: 13 amino acids. Germline V gene data show CDR1 as SGHNT and CDR2 as YENEEA. The sequencing used CD4+ T cells sorted from PBMCs, collected 5 days after the yellow fever booster vaccination. The rearrangement links TRBV11-3 to TRBJ2-2, with D unresolved. The clonotype was recovered from a man between 18 and 29 years old who received the YFV17D yellow fever vaccine. The CDR3 coding sequence is TGTGCCAGCAGCTTACAATGGGCCGGGGAGCTGTTTTTT. Its protein product is CASSLQWAGELFF.